This T cell receptor (beta chain) was recorded in a study of response to subunit inactivated influenza vaccine (dated by TCRdb to between 2017 and 2018). In the study overall: Deep quantitative T cell receptor repertoire profiling was used in the study to track responses to a trivalent subunit inactivated influenza vaccine. What the study reported, not specific to this receptor: According to the authors, only a limited number of new T cells may be recruited by each seasonal influenza vaccination.

The method was RT-PCR. Sequenced on an Illumina HiSeq 2500. TCRdb cleaned the public reads at Q25 with fastp, built clones with MiXCR and kept in-frame beta chains. Entries are consolidated by CDR3 protein sequence, retaining the most common genes and DNA. The sample profile shows roughly 150,000 distinct CDR3 sequences; roughly 10% of them were found once. The ten largest clonotypes hold around 11% of the sample. The sample's time point label, in plain terms: more than 40 days after influenza vaccine administration. This clonotype was counted a few times. The target of this receptor is not known. No much larger clone exists at a distance of one base, and base qualities are not known. Sequences MGHDK (CDR1) and SYGVNS (CDR2) are obtained from the germline V gene. Between the V and J ends, shortened by 3 bases and 5 bases respectively, the junction contains 22 bases. The CDR3, from cysteine to phenylalanine, totals 17 residues. Only CDR3 DNA is held: 51 bases, read in frame from base 1.

The chain joins TRBV25-1 to TRBJ2-5, with a tentative D call of TRBD1 or TRBD2, each matching 6 bases. The clonotype originates from a man aged 45-60 years who received an inactivated influenza vaccine. Donor details come from another sample of the same person, matched by shared clones. The sequences come from non-naive T cells sorted from PBMCs, collected roughly 6 weeks after vaccination. The sample's cell subset or site label is to be understood as: memory T cell fraction. The CDR3 protein sequence reads: CASSDPGPGASRETQYF. The DNA sequence is TGTGCCAGCAGTGACCCCGGACCGGGGGCCTCCAGGGAGACCCAGTACTTC.